The clone carrying this TCR beta chain has a count of ten or more. The record originates from a study of HIV-infected patients and healthy controls. Germline values: CDR1 SNHLY, CDR2 FYNNEI. The CDR3 has 17 amino acids. With 6 bases removed from V and 4 bases from J, the gap between germline ends came to 21 bases. TCRdb ran MiXCR on the 5' RACE reads and lists one entry per CDR3 protein. Altogether 65,000 to 70,000 distinct CDR3 sequences are present, about a sixth being singletons, with the ten largest covering 5.5% to 7%. The chain joins TRBV2 to TRBJ1-4; tentative D call: TRBD1 (6 bases). The material sequenced was CD4+ T cells from blood. The source is a human donor in good health. The CDR3 loop reads CASRWGKSGADNEKLFF. In DNA form, the CDR3 reads TGTGCCAGCAGGTGGGGCAAATCAGGGGCCGATAATGAAAAACTGTTTTTT.